This T cell receptor (beta chain) was captured by sequencing in a study of identical twins. In TCRdb, the 5' RACE reads were re-called with MiXCR into one record per CDR3 protein. This repertoire shows 240,000 or so distinct CDR3 sequences, roughly 7% found once; its top ten account for under 4%. V lost 7 bases and J lost 2, with 14 bases in between. The CDR3 totals 14 residues. Germline V gene data show CDR1 as MNHNS and CDR2 as SASEGT. This same sample was also taken into another study, of yellow fever vaccine responses in identical twins.

This chain joins TRBV6-1 and TRBJ2-5; possible D gene TRBD2, 7 bases. This TCR derives from a woman aged 18-35 years in good health. The sequenced sample consisted of memory (CD45RO+) T cells sorted from blood. CDR3 sequence: CASTVGGVQETQYF. The CDR3 DNA is TGTGCCAGCACCGTAGGGGGGGTGCAAGAGACCCAGTACTTC.